This T cell receptor (beta chain) is from a study of T-cell reconstitution after alpha-beta-depleted transplantation in children (TCRdb year 2016). At the level of the whole study: Using TCR repertoire profiling, the study followed T-cell immune reconstitution in a quantitative way in children after TCRalphabeta/CD19-depleted allogeneic hematopoietic cell transplantation.

As to this clonotype: This receptor's antigen is unknown. The record has no base qualities; no much larger clone is one base away.

Summary of the overall study and its limitations: The apparently early recovery of alphabetaT-cell counts about two months after transplant reportedly depended on only several hundred rapidly expanded clones that came from non-depleted graft cells. Hyperexpanded clone frequencies declined over subsequent months; after one year, T-cell counts and TCRbeta diversity were mostly attributed to newly produced T cells. In some patients, high TCRbeta diversity at day 60 was attributed to recipient T cells and intrathymic progenitors that had survived conditioning.

Explained via the paper, the treatment or condition label denotes: allogeneic hematopoietic cell transplantation with graft depleted of TCRalphabeta T cells and CD19 B cells. Transplant recipients were children who received TCRalphabeta/CD19-depleted allogeneic hematopoietic cell grafts. The library relied on PCR. Sequencing took place on an Illumina HiSeq 2500. Molecular barcoding was employed in the preparation of TCR libraries, with unique molecular identifiers being used to normalize TCRbeta repertoire quantification. TCRdb reran the public reads through fastp at Q25 and MiXCR, keeping productive beta chains. Entries are consolidated by CDR3 protein sequence, retaining the most common genes and DNA. The sample has about 640,000 distinct CDR3 sequences on record, approximately 12% of them singletons. About 2.2% of the sample belongs to the ten largest clones. The CDR1 and CDR2 encoded by the germline V gene are LGHNA and YNFKEQ. V ends up 0 bases short and J 6 bases short, with an unmatched junction base count of 5. Including the terminal cysteine and phenylalanine, the CDR3 comprises 15 residues. Only the CDR3 region is kept as DNA, spanning 45 bases read in frame from base 1.

The sample consisted of PBMCs, mostly from graft donor cells, taken 360 days after TCRalphabeta/CD19-depleted stem cell transplant. This clonotype originated in a male patient aged 10 to 17 who had a stem cell transplant for acute myeloid leukemia, so the T cells may come from the graft donor. Recombination joined TRBV4-2 with TRBJ2-3, with 8 bases matching TRBD2. The CDR3 region has the sequence CASSQEGLDGDTQYF. The nucleotide sequence is given as TGTGCCAGCAGCCAAGAGGGACTAGACGGGGATACGCAGTATTTT.